This T cell receptor (beta chain) is drawn from a study of blood T cell repertoires in COVID-19. This clone was counted a few times. Per the authors' pipeline: Amplification of reference gene primers was used by the study to estimate nucleated cell counts. Measured with immunoSEQ multiplex PCR; TCRdb has only the in-frame clones, and not every one. V, J and clone size are taken as reported in that table, and D and trimming were inferred from the DNA itself. The sample carries some 120,000 clones, roughly four fifths recorded once. CDR1 is WNHNN, CDR2 SYGVQD, per germline (reference sequence). Trimming cost V 6 bases and J 4 bases; bases outside gene matches: 7. The CDR3 has 14 amino acids.

The genes are TRBV10-1 and TRBJ2-7, with 9 bases lining up with TRBD2. The TCR comes from a man aged 65-85 years with acute or convalescent COVID-19. What was sequenced was peripheral blood. This CDR3 reads CASSAAGGPYEQYF. The CDR3 nucleotides read TGCGCCAGCAGCGCGGCGGGGGGGCCGTACGAGCAGTACTTC.